This entry features one T cell receptor (beta chain) sequence. The data derive from a study of identical twins. TCRdb re-called the 5' RACE reads with MiXCR, one entry per CDR3 protein. The data hold 520,000 or so distinct CDR3 sequences, with around 20% observed a single time. With 3 bases clipped from V and 10 bases from J, the junction kept 4 bases outside the gene matches. Germline loops: CDR1 SGHRS, CDR2 YFSETQ. The CDR3 contains 13 residues. The same data also contributed to another study, on T cells expressing NK-cell markers.

This TCR was sampled from a young woman in good health. The chain has TRBV5-1 and TRBJ1-6; 7 bases fit TRBD1. The sequencing sample was made of CD4+ T cells sorted from blood. The CDR3 DNA reads TGCGCCAGCAGCTCACAGGGGTCATCACCCCTCCACTTT. Encoded protein: CASSSQGSSPLHF.